Following are 32 T cell receptor beta chains from one sample sequenced in a study of shared T cell receptors in the human thymus. Measured with immunoSEQ multiplex PCR; TCRdb has only the in-frame clones, and not every one. The data contain about 380,000 clones, roughly 94% of them singletons. What was sequenced was thymocytes. The receptors were gathered from a human donor.

The chain uses TRBV10-3 and TRBJ2-3, with 14 nucleotides matching TRBD2. In germline, CDR1 is ENHRY, CDR2 SYGVKD. J gave up 2 bases and V 6 bases, and 4 bases lay outside the gene matches. The CDR3 totals 16 residues. The CDR3 loop is CAIRGTSGSSTDTQYF. In DNA, the CDR3 is TGTGCCATCAGGGGGACTAGCGGGAGTTCCACAGATACGCAGTATTTT.

The chain carries TRBV15 and TRBJ2-6; TRBD1 aligns across 7 bases. Germline V gives CDR1 LNHNV, CDR2 YYDKDF (reference sequence). This CDR3 region has 16 residues. V lost 8 bases and J lost 0; bases outside the gene matches: 7. CDR3 protein: CATRPTGSSGANVLTF. The DNA for the CDR3 is TGTGCCACCCGGCCGACAGGGAGCTCTGGGGCCAACGTCCTGACTTTC.

The chain employs TRBV21-1 and TRBJ1-2. TRBV21-1 is marked as a pseudogene. The CDR3 spans 9 residues. In DNA, the CDR3 is TGTGCCAGCAGCACATACGGCACCTTC. It codes for CASSTYGTF.

Comment on this clone: In the same sample, other DNA sequences code for this CDR3. CDR3 sequence: CASSFIWGTDTQYF. The CDR3 DNA is TGTGCCAGCAGCTTTATATGGGGCACAGATACGCAGTATTTT. The J gene is TRBJ2-3, the V gene TRBV7-2; D is ambiguous. The CDR3 totals 14 residues. Germline-derived CDR1 and CDR2 are SGHTA and FQGNSA. Trimming stripped 3 bases from V and 1 base from J, with 8 bases between.

This chain connects TRBV7-9 to TRBJ2-1, with 10 bases fitting TRBD1. This CDR3 spans 15 amino acids. CDR1 and CDR2 (germline): SEHNR, FQNEAQ (reference sequence). Losses at the gene ends were 3 bases for V and 8 bases for J; bases not matched to a gene: 7. In DNA, the CDR3 is TGTGCCAGCAGCTTCCGGGACAGGGGAGCCCATGAGCAGTTCTTC. This encodes CASSFRDRGAHEQFF. The full variable domain, rest sourced from reference TRBV7-9 and TRBJ2-1, is DTGVSQNPRHKITKRGQNVTFRCDPISEHNRLYWYRQTLGQGPEFLTYFQNEAQLEKSRLLSDRFSAERPKGSFSTLEIQRTEQGDSAMYLCASSFRDRGAHEQFFGPGTRLTVL.

This clone was seen once. The rearrangement links TRBV19 to TRBJ2-7, with TRBD2 identical over 7 bases. V lost 9 bases to trimming and J lost 4 bases; unmatched junction nucleotides: 15. In germline, CDR1 is LNHDA, CDR2 SQIVND (reference sequence). The CDR3 loop spans 15 amino acids. CDR3 DNA sequence: TGTGCCAGCGCAGCACGGACTAGGGAAAGGTACGAGCAGTACTTC. Its translation: CASAARTRERYEQYF.

The DNA of the CDR3 is TGTGCCACCAGCAGTTTACGTAGCGGGAGTGTCAACGAGCAGTACTTC. Its translation: CATSSLRSGSVNEQYF. The V call is TRBV15, the J call TRBJ2-7, with 9 bases aligning to TRBD2. Losses at the gene ends were 3 bases for V and 5 bases for J; bases not matched to a gene: 11. Germline assignment: CDR1 LNHNV and CDR2 YYDKDF (reference sequence). The CDR3 is made up of 16 amino acids.

V usage is TRBV5-5 and J usage is TRBJ2-3; no clear D gene. There are 12 residues in the CDR3. In germline, CDR1 is SGHKS, CDR2 YYEKEE (reference sequence). V was trimmed by 5 bases and J by 3 bases, leaving 7 bases between them. This CDR3 is CASSDGTDTQYF. CDR3 sequence (DNA): TGTGCCAGCAGTGACGGGACAGATACGCAGTATTTT.

V and J are TRBV10-3 and TRBJ2-1; 9 positions agree with TRBD1. The V and J ends lost 9 bases and 7 bases, in that order; junction bases with no gene match: 1. Looked up from germline, CDR1 is ENHRY and CDR2 is SYGVKD. The CDR3 consists of 11 residues. CDR3 DNA: TGTGCCATACAGGGGGCTAATGAGCAGTTCTTC. Translating gives CAIQGANEQFF.

The chain combines TRBV11-2 with TRBJ2-1; D is possibly TRBD1 (5 bases). The CDR3 runs to 15 residues. Germline V gene data show CDR1 as SGHAT and CDR2 as FQNNGV. The V gene lost 5 bases and the J gene lost 3 bases, with 14 bases spanning the gap. The CDR3 bases are TGTGCCAGCAGCGCACCTTGGGGCCTCTACAATGAGCAGTTCTTC. Translating gives CASSAPWGLYNEQFF.

The chain has TRBV28 and TRBJ2-7, with D perhaps matching TRBD2 (5 bases). This CDR3 is built from 14 residues. Germline CDR1 is MDHEN and CDR2 is SYDVKM. The germline V and J ends were trimmed by 2 bases and 7 bases, with 15 bases remaining between them. In DNA, the CDR3 is TGTGCCAGCAGTTTAATAAGCGGTCCAGAAGAGCAGTACTTC. It is translated as CASSLISGPEEQYF.

J is TRBJ1-5 and V is TRBV29-1, with 7 bases that match TRBD1. The CDR3 totals 13 residues. Trimming removed 6 bases from V and 6 bases from J; junction bases left unmatched: 8. From germline, CDR1 is SQVTM and CDR2 ANQGSEA. CDR3 DNA: TGCAGCGTGGCCGACAGGGATCCTCAGCCCCAGCATTTT. This encodes CSVADRDPQPQHF. Full variable domain (outside the CDR3, taken from reference TRBV29-1 and TRBJ1-5): SAVISQKPSRDICQRGTSLTIQCQVDSQVTMMFWYRQQPGQSLTLIATANQGSEATYESGFVIDKFPISRPNLTFSTLTVSNMSPEDSSIYLCSVADRDPQPQHFGDGTRLSIL.

Worth noting for this clone: Additional DNA sequences in this sample encode the identical CDR3. The chain has TRBV27 and TRBJ2-1; D remains unclear. This CDR3 contains 12 residues. With 0 bases removed from V and 6 bases from J, the gap between germline ends came to 3 bases. Germline V gene data show CDR1 as MNHEY and CDR2 as SMNVEV (reference sequence). The CDR3 DNA reads TGTGCCAGCAGTTTATCGCGCAATGAGCAGTTCTTC. Translating it yields CASSLSRNEQFF.

The gene calls are TRBV27 and TRBJ2-2; D gene unclear. Trimming shortened V by 6 bases and J by 2 bases, and 16 bases separated the two germline ends. The CDR3 totals 16 residues. CDR1 MNHEY and CDR2 SMNVEV come from the germline V gene (reference sequence). In DNA, the CDR3 is TGTGCCAGCAGCGCCTCGCGTCACGACAACACCGGGGAGCTGTTTTTT. Translated, it gives CASSASRHDNTGELFF.

CDR3: CASSLYTTGGLRTDTQYF. CDR3 in DNA: TGTGCCAGCAGTTTATACACCACAGGGGGTCTCCGCACAGATACGCAGTATTTT. The gene calls are TRBV28 and TRBJ2-3; TRBD1 aligns across 8 bases. The CDR3 length is 18 residues. From germline, CDR1 is MDHEN and CDR2 SYDVKM. V was pared by 1 base and J by 1 base, with 10 bases of the junction left unmatched. The full variable domain, in which reference TRBV28 and TRBJ2-3 provide the parts outside the CDR3, is DVKVTQSSRYLVKRTGEKVFLECVQDMDHENMFWYRQDPGLGLRLIYFSYDVKMKEKGDIPEGYSVSREKKERFSLILESASTNQTSMYLCASSLYTTGGLRTDTQYFGPGTRLTVL.

The chain links TRBV6-1 to TRBJ2-3; D is possibly TRBD2 (7 bases). The V gene's germline CDR1 is MNHNS and CDR2 SASEGT. This CDR3 spans 15 amino acids. Deletions cut 10 bases from V and 3 bases from J, with 20 bases between. CDR3 nucleotide sequence: TGTGCCACCGGGGGGCGGGTTCCTGCTACAGATACGCAGTATTTT. Translated: CATGGRVPATDTQYF.

J is TRBJ2-1 and V is TRBV7-8; D is undetermined. Germline V gene data show CDR1 as SGHVS and CDR2 as FQNEAQ. V was trimmed by 1 base and J by 4 bases, leaving 11 bases between them. The CDR3 runs 15 residues. The CDR3 DNA reads TGTGCCAGCAGCTTAGTGGAGCAAGGGTACAATGAGCAGTTCTTC. The encoded protein is CASSLVEQGYNEQFF.

V and J are TRBV30 and TRBJ2-1; 8 bases line up with TRBD2. The CDR3 spans 13 residues. Germline V CDR1 and CDR2: GTSNPN, SVGIG (reference sequence). The junction had 7 bases not matched to a gene; V was cut back by 3 bases and J by 9 bases. The CDR3 reads CAWSMREASEQFF. The CDR3 DNA reads TGTGCCTGGAGCATGCGGGAGGCCAGTGAGCAGTTCTTC.

The chain recombines TRBV7-3 with TRBJ2-3; 12 nucleotides match TRBD2. This CDR3 has 15 amino acids. Trimming took 5 bases from V and 4 from J; bases not matched to a gene: 4. Germline lookup yields CDR1 SGHTA and CDR2 FQGTGA. CDR3: CASSVLAGGPDTQYF. CDR3 nucleotide sequence: TGTGCCAGCAGCGTACTAGCGGGAGGCCCAGATACGCAGTATTTT.

The chain is built from TRBV15 and TRBJ1-4; the D gene is possibly TRBD1 (5 bases). Trimming removed 7 bases from V and 7 bases from J, with 16 bases in between. CDR1 is LNHNV and CDR2 is YYDKDF in the germline V gene (reference sequence). This CDR3 has 14 residues. This chain's CDR3 is CATTRLRGGEKLFF. The CDR3 region has the DNA TGTGCCACCACCCGCCTTCGGGGCGGTGAAAAACTGTTTTTT.

The genes are TRBV30 and TRBJ1-1; no reliable D call. This CDR3 is 12 amino acids long. Trimming stripped 4 bases from V and 1 base from J, with 7 bases between. The germline V gene has CDR1 GTSNPN and CDR2 SVGIG (reference sequence). This CDR3 reads CAWTEGNTEAFF. The DNA for the CDR3 is TGTGCCTGGACAGAGGGGAACACTGAAGCTTTCTTT.

This clone was picked up one time. The chain employs TRBV9 and TRBJ2-3; possible D gene TRBD2, 6 bases. V was shortened by 4 bases and J by 0 bases, with 12 bases between the two germline ends. The CDR3 consists of 15 residues. Germline CDR1 and CDR2: SGDLS and YYNGEE. In nucleotides, the CDR3 is TGTGCCAGCAGCTGCCGGGACTTCAGCACAGATACGCAGTATTTT. It encodes CASSCRDFSTDTQYF.

V is TRBV11-3 and J is TRBJ2-1; D not certain. Looked up from germline, CDR1 is SGHNT and CDR2 is YENEEA. Trimming removed 5 bases from V and 7 bases from J, with 9 bases in between. CDR3 length: 12 amino acids. CDR3 protein: CASSGEDNEQFF. In nucleotides, the CDR3 is TGTGCCAGCAGCGGAGAAGATAATGAGCAGTTCTTC.

The chain couples TRBV29-1 to TRBJ2-1, with D perhaps TRBD2 (12 bases). The length of the CDR3 is 21 residues. V lost 7 bases, J lost 2 bases, and 36 bases lay in between. Germline CDR1 reads SQVTM; CDR2 reads ANQGSEA. The chain's CDR3 is CSAAGTGGLAGGPDTYNEQFF. The CDR3 coding sequence is TGCAGCGCCGCCGGGACAGGGGGTCTAGCGGGAGGGCCCGACACCTACAATGAGCAGTTCTTC.

This chain joins TRBV21-1 and TRBJ2-7; TRBD2 is taken as the D call from the table, unchecked against the DNA. TRBV21-1 is shown as a pseudogene. The length of the CDR3 is 17 residues. CDR3: CASSRKPTTLTNYEQYF. The DNA for the CDR3 is TGTGCCAGCAGCCGCAAGCCGACTACGCTAACAAACTACGAGCAGTACTTC.

The chain carries TRBV14 and TRBJ1-3; D is unresolved. The V end lost 0 bases, the J end lost 2 bases, and 17 bases lay between the germline ends. This CDR3 contains 18 residues. Per germline, CDR1 SGHDN and CDR2 FVKESK. CDR3 sequence: CASSQDLSQLVPGNTIYF. Here the CDR3 DNA reads TGTGCCAGCAGCCAAGATCTCTCCCAGCTGGTTCCTGGAAACACCATATATTTT.

This rearrangement joins TRBV6-5 to TRBJ2-1; 10 bases map to TRBD2. The CDR3 extends over 14 amino acids. After removal of 7 bases from V and 9 bases from J, the junction contained 9 bases not matched to a gene. Looked up from germline, CDR1 is MNHEY and CDR2 is SVGAGI. The CDR3 DNA follows: TGTGCCAGCACACGGAGCGGGAGGGCCGGTGAGCAGTTCTTC. Translated: CASTRSGRAGEQFF.

The chain couples TRBV5-1 to TRBJ2-3, with 9 positions matching TRBD2. V was clipped by 4 bases and J by 10 bases; unmatched bases: 4. The CDR3 totals 12 residues. CDR1 and CDR2 (germline): SGHRS, YFSETQ. The CDR3 loop is CASSPQREAQYF. The CDR3 nucleotides read TGCGCCAGCAGCCCCCAGCGGGAGGCGCAGTATTTT.

This chain uses TRBV19 with TRBJ1-1; TRBD1 agrees at 9 bases. With V trimmed by 4 bases and J by 1 base, 7 bases remained unmatched. The CDR3 runs to 16 residues. Germline V gene data show CDR1 as LNHDA and CDR2 as SQIVND (reference sequence). CDR3 residues: CASSTIQGAGNTEAFF. In DNA, the CDR3 is TGTGCCAGTAGTACAATACAGGGGGCTGGGAACACTGAAGCTTTCTTT.

This chain links TRBV27 with TRBJ2-3; D may be TRBD2 (5 bases). This CDR3 region has 15 residues. Germline CDR1 reads MNHEY; CDR2 reads SMNVEV (reference sequence). The V and J ends lost 2 bases and 2 bases respectively, with 11 bases between them. CDR3: CASSLEGGDTDTQYF. The CDR3 nucleotides read TGTGCCAGCAGTTTAGAGGGCGGCGACACAGATACGCAGTATTTT.

The rearrangement uses TRBV7-4 and TRBJ2-3; tentatively, D is TRBD1 (6 bases). V was pared by 5 bases and J by 2 bases, with 17 bases between. Germline V gives CDR1 SGHVT, CDR2 SQSDAQ. The CDR3 contains 16 residues. Here the CDR3 reads CASSPRPGTFTDTQYF. The CDR3 DNA is TGTGCCAGCAGCCCCCGTCCCGGGACATTCACAGATACGCAGTATTTT.

This chain links TRBV12-5 with TRBJ2-1; 8 bases line up with TRBD2. The CDR3 is 14 amino acids. CDR1 is LGHNT, CDR2 FRNRAP, per germline. Trimming took 5 bases from V and 7 from J; bases not matched to a gene: 7. The CDR3: CASGASERENEQFF. The CDR3 DNA is TGTGCTAGTGGTGCCTCCGAGCGGGAGAATGAGCAGTTCTTC. The variable domain in full, with the rest retrieved from reference TRBV12-5 and TRBJ2-1, is DARVTQTPRHKVTEMGQEVTMRCQPILGHNTVFWYRQTMMQGLELLAYFRNRAPLDDSGMPKDRFSAEMPDATLATLKIQPSEPRDSAVYFCASGASERENEQFFGPGTRLTVL.